What follows are 19 T cell receptor beta chains derived from one specimen sequenced in a study of blood T cell repertoires in COVID-19. The table came from immunoSEQ multiplex PCR; TCRdb's copy has only in-frame clones and leaves some out. The sample holds roughly 150,000 clones, roughly 81% seen once. The source material was peripheral blood. All receptors come from a woman aged 80 or over with COVID-19, enrolled during active disease.

The chain couples TRBV7-2 to TRBJ2-2; D call uncertain. CDR1 and CDR2 from the germline V gene are SGHTA and FQGNSA. Trimming pared 5 bases from V and 1 base from J, leaving 11 bases between. The CDR3 consists of 15 residues. The CDR3, as DNA: TGTGCCAGCAGCCCGAGCGTGCTGAACACCGGGGAGCTGTTTTTT. It translates to CASSPSVLNTGELFF.

This clone has just one count. The chain uses TRBV7-8 and TRBJ2-2; no definite D call. CDR1 is SGHVS and CDR2 is FQNEAQ in the germline V gene. CDR3 size: 13 residues. The V end was cut by 3 bases, the J end by 6 bases, with 8 bases between. CDR3 sequence (DNA): TGTGCCAGCAGCTTTGTCCCGGCCGGGGAGCTGTTTTTT. Its protein is CASSFVPAGELFF.

The chain combines TRBV7-3 with TRBJ1-1; perhaps TRBD1 as D (6 bases). The V end was cut by 8 bases, the J end by 5 bases, with 18 bases between. The CDR3 consists of 14 residues. In germline, CDR1 is SGHTA, CDR2 FQGTGA. Here the CDR3 reads CASRPGGGATEAFF. The CDR3 DNA reads TGTGCCAGCCGCCCAGGCGGGGGCGCAACTGAAGCTTTCTTT.

The rearrangement links TRBV11-2 to TRBJ2-5; D perhaps matches TRBD2 (5 bases). Trimming left V 8 bases short and J 2 bases short, with 15 bases between. The CDR3 contains 14 residues. Germline CDR1 reads SGHAT; CDR2 reads FQNNGV. The chain's CDR3 is CASSGWTWQETQYF. CDR3 bases: TGTGCCAGCTCAGGTTGGACTTGGCAAGAGACCCAGTACTTC.

The J gene is TRBJ2-2, the V gene TRBV3-1 (or the pseudogene TRBV3-2); D is perhaps TRBD2 (5 bases). Trimming removed 4 bases at V and 4 bases at J, with 16 bases between. CDR1 LGHDT and CDR2 YNNKEL come from the germline V gene (reference sequence). This CDR3 has 16 amino acids. The CDR3 loop is CASSPLGPRGTGELFF. In DNA, the CDR3 is TGTGCCAGCAGCCCACTAGGCCCCCGTGGCACCGGGGAGCTGTTTTTT.

The chain couples TRBV6-2 or TRBV6-3 to TRBJ2-7; TRBD1 is a possible D gene (7 bases). V lost 2 bases to trimming and J lost 3 bases, with 14 bases between them. Germline CDR1 and CDR2: MNHEY and SVGEGT. This CDR3 region has 15 residues. The CDR3 protein is CASSYGGTAYYEQYF. As DNA, the CDR3 is TGTGCCAGCAGTTACGGAGGGACAGCTTACTACGAGCAGTACTTC.

The chain combines TRBV6-6 with TRBJ1-3, with D uncertain. Germline CDR1 reads MNHNY; CDR2 reads SVGAGI (reference sequence). Deletions cut 8 bases from V and 1 base from J, with 9 bases between. CDR3 length: 13 residues. The CDR3 reads CASGFGSGNTIYF. The CDR3 nucleotides are TGTGCCAGCGGATTCGGGTCTGGAAACACCATATATTTT.

The chain couples TRBV11-2 to TRBJ2-7, with 12 positions matching TRBD2. V lost 5 bases, J lost 1 base, and 3 bases stayed unmatched. CDR3 length: 15 residues. The germline gives CDR1 SGHAT, CDR2 FQNNGV. The CDR3 region has the DNA TGTGCCAGCAGCCACCTAGCGGGAGGGTCCTACGAGCAGTACTTC. Its translation is CASSHLAGGSYEQYF.

The V call is TRBV9, the J call TRBJ2-1; D gene ambiguous. CDR1 and CDR2 from the germline V gene are SGDLS and YYNGEE. V was pared by 2 bases and J by 4 bases, with 10 bases between. CDR3 length: 14 amino acids. CDR3 amino acids: CASSVSSKYNEQFF. The CDR3 region has the DNA TGTGCCAGCAGCGTTTCGAGTAAATACAATGAGCAGTTCTTC.

The V and J genes are TRBV7-8 and TRBJ2-5; D remains unclear. The CDR3 spans 12 residues. CDR1 SGHVS and CDR2 FQNEAQ come from the germline V gene. V shed 5 bases and J shed 5 bases, with 9 bases lying between them. The CDR3 DNA is TGTGCCAGCAGCCTGCCCGGGGAGACCCAGTACTTC. Its protein product is CASSLPGETQYF. The full variable domain, completed using reference TRBV7-8 and TRBJ2-5, is GAGVSQSPRYKVAKRGQDVALRCDPISGHVSLFWYQQALGQGPEFLTYFQNEAQLDKSGLPSDRFFAERPEGSVSTLKIQRTQQEDSAVYLCASSLPGETQYFGPGTRLLVL.

The chain carries TRBV9 and TRBJ2-3; the D gene is possibly TRBD1 (6 bases). This CDR3 region has 13 residues. Germline V gene data show CDR1 as SGDLS and CDR2 as YYNGEE. The V end was cut by 4 bases, the J end by 1 base, with 7 bases between. The CDR3 region has the DNA TGTGCCAGCAGCCGGACAGGCACAGATACGCAGTATTTT. It translates to CASSRTGTDTQYF.

The chain uses TRBV20-1 and TRBJ2-2, with D possibly matching TRBD2 (5 bases). Per germline, CDR1 DFQATT and CDR2 SNEGSKA (reference sequence). The ends were cut back, 3 bases at V and 6 bases at J, with 11 bases in the middle. The CDR3 runs 13 residues. The CDR3 loop is CSASKTSAGELFF. For the CDR3, the DNA is TGCAGTGCTAGTAAAACTAGTGCCGGGGAGCTGTTTTTT.

This clone has only one observation. The chain uses TRBV6-1 and TRBJ2-7; 11 nucleotides line up with TRBD2. In germline, CDR1 is MNHNS, CDR2 SASEGT. V shed 1 base, J shed 2 bases, and the junction held 1 base outside the gene matches. CDR3 length: 15 residues. CDR3: CASSEGGLAAYEQYF. The CDR3 DNA follows: TGTGCCAGCAGTGAAGGGGGACTAGCGGCCTACGAGCAGTACTTC.

This clone has more than one count but fewer than ten. The chain recombines TRBV2 with TRBJ1-3; D is ambiguous. Germline CDR1 reads SNHLY; CDR2 reads FYNNEI. The CDR3 consists of 15 residues. With 2 bases removed from V and 1 base from J, the gap between germline ends came to 9 bases. CDR3 residues: CASSENPRSGNTIYF. CDR3 bases: TGTGCCAGCAGTGAAAACCCTAGGTCTGGAAACACCATATATTTT.

The rearrangement joins TRBV7-7 to TRBJ2-3, with D hard to call. V was pared by 6 bases and J by 2 bases, with 12 bases between. The CDR3 spans 14 residues. The germline CDR1 and CDR2 sequences are SSHAT and FNYEAQ (reference sequence). The CDR3 DNA sequence: TGTGCCAGCAGTAAGACACAACACACAGATACGCAGTATTTT. The encoded protein is CASSKTQHTDTQYF.

This chain uses TRBV18 with TRBJ1-2; TRBD1 aligns across 8 bases. The CDR3 is made up of 16 amino acids. CDR1 is KGHSH, CDR2 LQKENI, per germline. The V segment lost 3 bases and the J segment 4 bases; nucleotides outside the gene matches: 10. This CDR3 is CASSPVPGQAPYGYTF. The CDR3 coding sequence is TGTGCCAGCTCACCCGTACCGGGACAGGCCCCCTATGGCTACACCTTC. The complete variable domain, with remaining parts taken from reference TRBV18 and TRBJ1-2, reads NAGVMQNPRHLVRRRGQEARLRCSPMKGHSHVYWYRQLPEEGLKFMVYLQKENIIDESGMPKERFSAEFPKEGPSILRIQQVVRGDSAAYFCASSPVPGQAPYGYTFGSGTRLTVV.

The chain has TRBV3-1 (or the pseudogene TRBV3-2) and TRBJ1-1; D perhaps matches TRBD1 (5 bases). Between the trimmed V and J ends, which lost 4 bases and 5 bases, there was a span of 8 bases. This CDR3 is 12 amino acids long. CDR1 is LGHDT and CDR2 is YNNKEL in the germline V gene (reference sequence). DNA of the CDR3: TGTGCCAGCAGCCGTCCAGGGACTGAAGCTTTCTTT. This gives the protein CASSRPGTEAFF.

The chain couples TRBV6-2 or TRBV6-3 to TRBJ2-7; 8 bases map to TRBD2. The CDR3 sequence is 14 residues long. The J segment lost 1 base and the V segment lost 6 bases, leaving 5 bases of the junction unmatched. Germline V lookup: CDR1 MNHEY, CDR2 SVGEGT. CDR3 sequence (DNA): TGTGCCAGCAGCCGGGGGGGACCTTCCTACGAGCAGTACTTC. Amino acid sequence: CASSRGGPSYEQYF.

The chain carries TRBV27 and TRBJ2-7, with 7 bases identical to TRBD1. The CDR3 runs 12 residues. Germline CDR1 is MNHEY and CDR2 is SMNVEV (reference sequence). Unmatched junction bases numbered 7, after V lost 9 bases and J lost 5 bases. In DNA form, the CDR3 reads TGTGCCAGTAGGACAGGAGGCCACGAGCAGTACTTC. This encodes CASRTGGHEQYF.